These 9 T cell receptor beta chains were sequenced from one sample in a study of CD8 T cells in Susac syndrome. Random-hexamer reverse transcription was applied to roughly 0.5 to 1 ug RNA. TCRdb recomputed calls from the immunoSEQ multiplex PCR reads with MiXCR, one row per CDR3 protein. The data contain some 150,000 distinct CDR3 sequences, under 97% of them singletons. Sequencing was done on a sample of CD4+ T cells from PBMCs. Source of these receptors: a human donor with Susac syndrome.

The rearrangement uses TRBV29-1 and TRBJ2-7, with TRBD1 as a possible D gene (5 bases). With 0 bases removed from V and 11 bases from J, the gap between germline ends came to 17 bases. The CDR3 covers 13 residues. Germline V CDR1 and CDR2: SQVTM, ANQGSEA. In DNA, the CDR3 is TGCAGCGTTGAAGATCACGACAGCCCCCCGGAGTACTTC. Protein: CSVEDHDSPPEYF.

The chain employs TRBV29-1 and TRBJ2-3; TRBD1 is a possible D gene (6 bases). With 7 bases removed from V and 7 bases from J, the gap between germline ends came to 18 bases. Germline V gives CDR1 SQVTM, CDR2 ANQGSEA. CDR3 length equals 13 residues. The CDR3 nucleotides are TGCAGCGCTATGACAGGAGCGGCACATACGCAGTATTTT. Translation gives CSAMTGAAHTQYF.

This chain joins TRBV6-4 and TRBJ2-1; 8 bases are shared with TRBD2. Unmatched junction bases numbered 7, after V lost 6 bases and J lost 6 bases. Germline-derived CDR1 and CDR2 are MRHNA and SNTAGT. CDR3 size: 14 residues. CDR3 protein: CASSPTSAGNEQFF. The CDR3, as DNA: TGTGCCAGCAGCCCGACTAGCGCCGGCAATGAGCAGTTCTTC.

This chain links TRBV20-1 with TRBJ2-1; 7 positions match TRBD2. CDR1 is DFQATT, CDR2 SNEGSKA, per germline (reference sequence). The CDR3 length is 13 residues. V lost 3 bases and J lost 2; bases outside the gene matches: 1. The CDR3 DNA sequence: TGCAGTGCTAGGACTAGCACCTACAATGAGCAGTTCTTC. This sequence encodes CSARTSTYNEQFF.

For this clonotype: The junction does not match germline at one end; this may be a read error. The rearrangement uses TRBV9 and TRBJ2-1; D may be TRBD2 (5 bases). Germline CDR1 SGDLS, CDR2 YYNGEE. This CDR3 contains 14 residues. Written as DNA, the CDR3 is TGTACCAGCAGCGTAGAGGCTAGCTGGAATGAGCAGTTCTTC. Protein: CTSSVEASWNEQFF.

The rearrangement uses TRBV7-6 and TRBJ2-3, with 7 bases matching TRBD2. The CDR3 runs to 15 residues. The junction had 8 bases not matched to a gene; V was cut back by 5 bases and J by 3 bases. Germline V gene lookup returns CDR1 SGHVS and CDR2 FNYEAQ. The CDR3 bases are TGTGCCAGCAGCCCGACTAGCACCTTGACAGATACGCAGTATTTT. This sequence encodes CASSPTSTLTDTQYF.

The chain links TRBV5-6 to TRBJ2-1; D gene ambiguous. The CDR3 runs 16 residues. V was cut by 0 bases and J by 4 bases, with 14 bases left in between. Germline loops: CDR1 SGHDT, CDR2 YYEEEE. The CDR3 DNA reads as TGTGCCAGCAGCTTGGTGGCGAAACCAAAATACAATGAGCAGTTCTTC. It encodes CASSLVAKPKYNEQFF.

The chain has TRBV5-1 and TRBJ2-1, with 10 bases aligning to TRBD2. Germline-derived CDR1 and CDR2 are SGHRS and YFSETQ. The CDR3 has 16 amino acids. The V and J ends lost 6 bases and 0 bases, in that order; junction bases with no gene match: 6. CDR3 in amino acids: CASKVTSGLSYNEQFF. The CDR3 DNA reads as TGCGCCAGCAAGGTGACTAGCGGGCTCTCCTACAATGAGCAGTTCTTC.

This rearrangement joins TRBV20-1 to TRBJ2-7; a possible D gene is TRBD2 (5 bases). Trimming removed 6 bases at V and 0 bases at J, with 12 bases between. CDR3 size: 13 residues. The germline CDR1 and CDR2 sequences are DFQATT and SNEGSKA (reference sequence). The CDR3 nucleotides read TGCAGTGCGGGAGACGCCCCCTCCTACGAGCAGTACTTC. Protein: CSAGDAPSYEQYF.